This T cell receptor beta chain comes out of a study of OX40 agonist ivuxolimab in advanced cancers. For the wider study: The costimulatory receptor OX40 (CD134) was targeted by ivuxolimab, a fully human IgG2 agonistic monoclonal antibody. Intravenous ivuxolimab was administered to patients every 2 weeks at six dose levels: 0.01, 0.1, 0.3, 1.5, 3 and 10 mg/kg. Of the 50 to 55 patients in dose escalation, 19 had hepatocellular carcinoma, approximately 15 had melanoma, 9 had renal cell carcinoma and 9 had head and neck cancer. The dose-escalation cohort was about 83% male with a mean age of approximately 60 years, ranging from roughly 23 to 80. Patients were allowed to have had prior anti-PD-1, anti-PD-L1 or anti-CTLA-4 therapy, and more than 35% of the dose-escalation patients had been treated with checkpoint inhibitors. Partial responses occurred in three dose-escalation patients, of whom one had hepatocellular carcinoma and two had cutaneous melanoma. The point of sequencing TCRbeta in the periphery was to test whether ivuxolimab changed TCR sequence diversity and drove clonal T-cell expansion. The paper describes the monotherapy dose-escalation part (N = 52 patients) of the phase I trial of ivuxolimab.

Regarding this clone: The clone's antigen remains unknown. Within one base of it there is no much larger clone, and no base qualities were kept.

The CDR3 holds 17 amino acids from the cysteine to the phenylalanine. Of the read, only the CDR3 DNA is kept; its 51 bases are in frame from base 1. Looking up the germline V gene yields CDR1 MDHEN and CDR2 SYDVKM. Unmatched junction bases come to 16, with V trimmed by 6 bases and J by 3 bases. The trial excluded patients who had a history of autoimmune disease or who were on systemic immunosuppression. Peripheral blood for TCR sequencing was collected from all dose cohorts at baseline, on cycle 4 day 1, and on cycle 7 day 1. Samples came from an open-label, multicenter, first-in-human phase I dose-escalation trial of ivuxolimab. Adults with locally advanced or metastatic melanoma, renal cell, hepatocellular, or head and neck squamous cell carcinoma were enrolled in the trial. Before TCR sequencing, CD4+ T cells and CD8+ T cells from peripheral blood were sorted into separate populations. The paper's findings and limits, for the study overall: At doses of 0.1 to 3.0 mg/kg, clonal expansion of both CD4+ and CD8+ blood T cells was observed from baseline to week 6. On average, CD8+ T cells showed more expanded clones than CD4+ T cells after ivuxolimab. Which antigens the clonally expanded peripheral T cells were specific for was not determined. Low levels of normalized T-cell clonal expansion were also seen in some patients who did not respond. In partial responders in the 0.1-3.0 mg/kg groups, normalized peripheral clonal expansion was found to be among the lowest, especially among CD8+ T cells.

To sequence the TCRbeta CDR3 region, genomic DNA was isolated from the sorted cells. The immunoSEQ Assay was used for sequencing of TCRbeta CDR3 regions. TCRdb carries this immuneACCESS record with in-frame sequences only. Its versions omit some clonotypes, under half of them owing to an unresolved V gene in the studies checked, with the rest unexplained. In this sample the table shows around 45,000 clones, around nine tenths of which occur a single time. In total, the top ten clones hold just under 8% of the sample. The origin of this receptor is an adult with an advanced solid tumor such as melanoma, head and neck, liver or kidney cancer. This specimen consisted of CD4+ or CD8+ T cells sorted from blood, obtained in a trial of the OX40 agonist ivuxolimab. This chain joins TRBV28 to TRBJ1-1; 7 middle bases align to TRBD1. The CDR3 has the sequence CASRRGDLQGTYTEAFF. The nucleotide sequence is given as TGTGCCAGCAGGCGGGGGGACCTACAGGGGACGTACACTGAAGCTTTCTTT.